This note documents a single TCR beta chain sequence. This CDR3 region has 15 residues. The ends were cut back, 0 bases at V and 13 bases at J, with 16 bases in the middle. Germline CDR1 and CDR2: LGHDT and YNNKEL (reference sequence). This sample is drawn from a study of blood T cell repertoires in COVID-19. Those who participated ranged in age from 18 to 89 years and resided in 20 to 30 US areas. Cohorts were based on clinical histories the participants reported. Participants in the exposed group had met a COVID-19 case in the 2 weeks before joining the study. Study processing details: By means of reference gene primer amplification, nucleated cell counts were estimated. The repertoire was sequenced with immunoSEQ multiplex PCR; TCRdb's copy has only in-frame clones and lacks some. The V and J calls and clone size were taken over from that table, and D and trimming were inferred from the DNA. The table has 290,000 or so clones, roughly 80% seen once.

The chain uses TRBV3-1 (or the pseudogene TRBV3-2) and TRBJ1-6; the D is unclear. This clonotype originated in a man aged 35-49 years who had been exposed to COVID-19. The sequencing sample was made of PBMCs or T cells enriched from blood (not recorded which). The CDR3 coding sequence is TGTGCCAGCAGCCAAGAATATACGCGGCTGCAGCCCCTCCACTTT. Residues: CASSQEYTRLQPLHF.